The 4 T cell receptor beta chains in this list originate from one sample, sequenced in a study of blood T cell repertoires in COVID-19 (TCRdb year 2020). Libraries were made using the immunoSEQ multiplex PCR assay. In TCRdb, the immuneACCESS table is reduced to in-frame sequences with V and J assigned. These tables do not hold every clone; where another copy was compared, an unresolved V gene accounts for under half, and the others remain unexplained. This sample is represented by some 180,000 clones; 85% to 90% of them were singletons. The ten most abundant clones make up roughly 6% of the sample. Material: peripheral blood. All receptors derive from a man in his forties or fifties with active or convalescent COVID-19.

This clone showed up just a few times. The V call is TRBV3-1 (or the pseudogene TRBV3-2), the J call TRBJ2-3, with a tentative D call TRBD1 (5 bases). There are 16 residues in the CDR3. Germline V CDR1 and CDR2: LGHDT, YNNKEL (reference sequence). V dropped 2 bases and J dropped 7 bases, with 19 bases sitting between them. The CDR3, as DNA: TGTGCCAGCAGCCAACAAGAAAGGTTTCAGGGATATACGCAGTATTTT. It codes for CASSQQERFQGYTQYF.

The chain joins TRBV27 to TRBJ1-1, with 9 bases fitting TRBD1. Germline assignment: CDR1 MNHEY and CDR2 SMNVEV (reference sequence). J was trimmed by 10 bases and V by 6 bases; bases with no gene match: 9. The CDR3 covers 13 residues. In DNA form, the CDR3 reads TGTGCCAGCAGAGTACAGGGGGCCGTGGTAGCTTTCTTT. Protein: CASRVQGAVVAFF.

V usage is TRBV20-1 and J usage is TRBJ2-3; 9 nucleotides match TRBD2. The V gene end was trimmed by 3 bases and the J gene end by 5 bases; junction bases not matched to a gene: 6. Germline V gene lookup returns CDR1 DFQATT and CDR2 SNEGSKA (reference sequence). There are 14 residues in the CDR3. DNA of the CDR3: TGCAGTGCTAGTAGCGGGGGCCTAGTAGATACGCAGTATTTT. Its translation: CSASSGGLVDTQYF.

The chain joins TRBV6-5 to TRBJ2-5, with 14 bases fitting TRBD2. CDR3 size: 15 residues. CDR1 is MNHEY, CDR2 SVGAGI, per germline. Losses at the gene ends were 8 bases for V and 1 base for J; bases not matched to a gene: 3. In nucleotides, the CDR3 is TGTGCCAGCCGGACTAGCGGGGGGACCCAAGAGACCCAGTACTTC. This codes for CASRTSGGTQETQYF.